This TCR beta chain emerged from a study of T-cell memory formation after mild COVID-19. Germline V gene lookup returns CDR1 MDHEN and CDR2 SYDVKM. The germline V and J ends were trimmed by 7 bases and 0 bases, with 12 bases remaining between them. This CDR3 has 14 amino acids. This clonotype was observed a handful of times. Its antigen remains unknown. Using constant-segment primers, 5'RACE produced TCR alpha and TCR beta cDNA libraries carrying sample barcodes and UMIs. TCRdb re-called the 5' RACE reads with MiXCR, one entry per CDR3 protein. The sample records 400,000 to 500,000 distinct CDR3 sequences, roughly 26% being singletons. Broader study findings: CD4/CD8 balance held among clones contracting day 15 to 85, and later expanders leaned CD4+. Confirmation was lacking for SARS-CoV-2 specificity of second-wave clones that peaked on day 37.

This receptor was obtained from an adult woman who had mild COVID-19 (a few samples of this study predate the infection). Cell type and time point are not known. This rearrangement joins TRBV28 to TRBJ1-1; D not certain. Sample: PBMCs or a T cell subset sorted from them (not recorded which). The CDR3 DNA is TGTGCCAGCATGTCAACCGCCATGAACACTGAAGCTTTCTTT. Translated, it gives CASMSTAMNTEAFF.